This T cell receptor (beta chain) was retrieved from a study of shared clonotypes between healthy human individuals. Study-wide context: Donors had three CD4 naive, three CD4 memory, two CD8 naive and one CD8 memory plate apiece.

Profiled with immunoSEQ multiplex PCR; TCRdb holds only in-frame clones, not every one. The sample yields 550,000 to 800,000 clones, 90% seen once. The receptor was isolated from a man aged 18 to 29 in good health. Some clones in this sample may be carry-over from other donors' samples. Sequencing was carried out using memory CD8+ T cells from PBMCs. Indicated subset: CD45RO+ cells pooled with CCR7-negative TemRA cells.

The CDR3 protein is CASSLVGQNYEQYF. The CDR3 DNA is TGTGCCAGCAGTTTAGTTGGACAGAACTACGAGCAGTACTTC. The chain recombines TRBV27 with TRBJ2-7; tentatively, D is TRBD1 (6 bases). V was cut by 2 bases and J by 3 bases, with 11 bases left in between. The V gene's germline CDR1 is MNHEY and CDR2 SMNVEV (reference sequence). CDR3 length: 14 residues.